This record covers a single T cell receptor (beta chain). Antigen specificity is unknown. Attached unique molecular identifiers marked individual cDNA molecules. TCRdb fed the 5' RACE reads into MiXCR, producing one record per CDR3 protein. The sample lists approximately 48,000 distinct CDR3 sequences, about 6.3% occurring once. This record comes from a study of early T cells in non-severe SARS-CoV-2 infection. Across the whole study: Unsorted whole blood bulk RNA was sequenced, with unpaired chains. Findings and limits, study-wide: CD4 and private specificities were missed by VDJdb matching, which favored anti-spike CD8 responses.

The CDR3 has 17 residues. J gave up 8 bases and V 1 base, and 7 bases lay outside the gene matches. CDR1 is SGHKS, CDR2 YYEKEE, per germline (reference sequence). The sequence derives from an adult who was a healthcare worker with PCR-confirmed SARS-CoV-2 infection or an uninfected control (not recorded which). The V call is TRBV5-5, the J call TRBJ2-1, with 15 bases that match TRBD2. The sample here was whole blood, taken at baseline. CDR3 residues: CASSLMWTSGGADEQFF. CDR3 DNA sequence: TGTGCCAGCAGCTTGATGTGGACTAGCGGGGGGGCCGATGAGCAGTTCTTC. Combining the CDR3 with reference TRBV5-5 and TRBJ2-1 gives the whole variable domain DAGVTQSPTHLIKTRGQQVTLRCSPISGHKSVSWYQQVLGQGPQFIFQYYEKEERGRGNFPDRFSARQFPNYSSELNVNALLLGDSALYLCASSLMWTSGGADEQFFGPGTRLTVL.